These 10 T cell receptor beta chains share one sample of origin, sequenced in a study of blood T cell repertoires in COVID-19. Some clones are missing from TCRdb's copy, which holds only in-frame ones; the method was immunoSEQ multiplex PCR. The repertoire holds under 300,000 clones, with about nine tenths as singletons. Input material: peripheral blood. Receptor source: a man aged 50-60 years with acute or convalescent COVID-19.

A single count supports this clone. The chain joins TRBV18 to TRBJ1-6; 8 bases map to TRBD1. V gave up 3 bases and J gave up 9 bases; unmatched junction bases: 4. The V gene's germline CDR1 is KGHSH and CDR2 LQKENI. The CDR3 loop spans 14 amino acids. In DNA form, the CDR3 reads TGTGCCAGCTCACCGGACAGGGCGATTTCACCCCTCCACTTT. The encoded protein is CASSPDRAISPLHF. The variable domain in full, completed from reference TRBV18 and TRBJ1-6, reads NAGVMQNPRHLVRRRGQEARLRCSPMKGHSHVYWYRQLPEEGLKFMVYLQKENIIDESGMPKERFSAEFPKEGPSILRIQQVVRGDSAAYFCASSPDRAISPLHFGNGTRLTVT.

V is TRBV7-3 and J is TRBJ2-3, with D possibly being TRBD1 (6 bases). The ends were cut back, 6 bases at V and 6 bases at J, with 10 bases in the middle. Germline V lookup: CDR1 SGHTA, CDR2 FQGTGA. The CDR3 contains 12 residues. The CDR3 coding sequence is TGTGCCAGCAGGGGGGCCACGGATACGCAGTATTTT. This encodes CASRGATDTQYF.

The chain links TRBV12-3 or TRBV12-4 to TRBJ1-2, with a tentative D call TRBD1 (5 bases). CDR3 length: 12 amino acids. The V end was cut by 7 bases, the J end by 8 bases, with 14 bases between. The CDR3 sequence is CASKEGWGGYTF. DNA of the CDR3: TGTGCCAGCAAGGAGGGCTGGGGGGGCTACACCTTC.

The gene calls are TRBV7-9 and TRBJ1-6, with 7 bases matching TRBD1. CDR1 is SEHNR and CDR2 is FQNEAQ in the germline V gene (reference sequence). The CDR3 loop spans 16 amino acids. With V trimmed by 5 bases and J by 5 bases, 9 bases remained unmatched. This chain's CDR3 is CASSAPGTVDNSPLHF. As DNA, the CDR3 is TGTGCCAGCAGCGCCCCCGGGACAGTGGATAATTCACCCCTCCACTTT.

The V gene is TRBV5-5, the J gene TRBJ1-1, with D possibly matching TRBD1 (5 bases). Germline V gives CDR1 SGHKS, CDR2 YYEKEE (reference sequence). The CDR3 covers 16 residues. V lost 0 bases and J 8 bases, leaving 20 bases between the germline ends. The CDR3 DNA is TGTGCCAGCAGCTTGGTTGGAGGGGAAGGGGTAGTAGAAGCTTTCTTT. Encoded protein: CASSLVGGEGVVEAFF.

V is TRBV13 and J is TRBJ2-7, with D perhaps TRBD1 (5 bases). This CDR3 contains 14 residues. Per the germline V gene, CDR1 is PRHDT and CDR2 is FYEKMQ (reference sequence). The V end lost 1 base, the J end lost 4 bases, and 11 bases lay between the germline ends. The DNA for the CDR3 is TGTGCCAGCAGCTTAGAGACCCAGGGTTACGAGCAGTACTTC. This translates into CASSLETQGYEQYF.

The chain links TRBV5-1 to TRBJ1-4; perhaps TRBD1 as D (5 bases). Between the trimmed V and J ends, which lost 6 bases and 8 bases, there was a span of 20 bases. This CDR3 has 15 amino acids. CDR1 SGHRS and CDR2 YFSETQ come from the germline V gene. The CDR3 sequence: CASTLAGGGSEKLFF. CDR3 DNA: TGCGCCAGCACCCTGGCTGGGGGAGGTTCCGAAAAACTGTTTTTT.

This chain connects TRBV6-1 to TRBJ2-3; 8 bases fit TRBD1. This CDR3 has 17 residues. With V trimmed by 4 bases and J by 2 bases, 11 bases remained unmatched. CDR1 and CDR2 from the germline V gene are MNHNS and SASEGT. In DNA, the CDR3 is TGTGCCAGCAGTGTCGAAGGGACAGGCCCAATCACAGATACGCAGTATTTT. Translated, it gives CASSVEGTGPITDTQYF.

This clone turned up a few times. The chain employs TRBV7-9 and TRBJ2-7; weak D call: TRBD2 (5 bases). The length of the CDR3 is 17 residues. Germline lookup yields CDR1 SEHNR and CDR2 FQNEAQ (reference sequence). The V end was cut by 2 bases, the J end by 5 bases, with 22 bases between. CDR3 bases: TGTGCCAGCAGCTTAAACCGCTTGAGGGAATCTAGGGACGAGCAGTACTTC. Translating it yields CASSLNRLRESRDEQYF. Using reference TRBV7-9 and TRBJ2-7 for the parts outside the CDR3, the full variable domain is DTGVSQNPRHKITKRGQNVTFRCDPISEHNRLYWYRQTLGQGPEFLTYFQNEAQLEKSRLLSDRFSAERPKGSFSTLEIQRTEQGDSAMYLCASSLNRLRESRDEQYFGPGTRLTVT.

This rearrangement joins TRBV7-3 to TRBJ2-1; TRBD1 matches 7 bases. The junction had 5 bases not matched to a gene; V was cut back by 4 bases and J by 2 bases. CDR1 and CDR2 from the germline V gene are SGHTA and FQGTGA. The CDR3 sequence is 15 residues long. The DNA of the CDR3 is TGTGCCAGCAGCTCCACAGGGGACCCCTACAATGAGCAGTTCTTC. This codes for CASSSTGDPYNEQFF.